These T cell receptor beta chains were read from a single sample in a study of T cell repertoires in cytomegalovirus infection. TCRdb re-called the reads through MiXCR, storing one row per CDR3 protein. The table lists 200,000 to 300,000 distinct CDR3 sequences, about an eighth of them singletons. Sequencing was done on a sample of PBMCs. These receptors were taken from a human donor in good health (CMV status not recorded). Some clones in this sample may be carry-over from other donors' samples. Each CDR3 is given with its conserved first and last residue. Each record gives: V gene, J gene, clone size, D gene, CDR3 protein, CDR3 DNA. D genes are given only for firm matches. Where a row states a size, it is once, few, many or the class of an expanded clone; other rows omit it.

V: TRBV14; J: TRBJ1-1; size: few; D: NA; CDR3: CASSPWGPFF; DNA: TGTGCCAGCAGCCCTTGGGGCCCTTTCTTT
V: TRBV6-1; J: TRBJ2-6; size: NA; D: NA; CDR3: CASRPKPPPSGANVLTF; DNA: TGTGCCAGCCGTCCAAAACCCCCTCCTTCTGGGGCCAACGTCCTGACTTTC
V: TRBV7-2; J: TRBJ2-3; size: many; D: NA; CDR3: CASSLAVTNTDTQYF; DNA: TGTGCCAGCAGCTTAGCGGTGACTAACACAGATACGCAGTATTTT
V: TRBV19; J: TRBJ2-7; size: NA; D: TRBD1; CDR3: CATGTGGAYEQYF; DNA: TGTGCCACCGGGACAGGGGGAGCCTACGAGCAGTACTTC
V: TRBV28; J: TRBJ2-5; size: many; D: NA; CDR3: CASSLWPGAKVEETQYF; DNA: TGTGCCAGCAGTTTATGGCCCGGGGCCAAGGTGGAAGAGACCCAGTACTTC
V: TRBV6-6; J: TRBJ1-4; size: NA; D: TRBD1; CDR3: CASGLRGGSEKLFF; DNA: TGTGCCAGCGGTCTCAGGGGGGGGAGTGAAAAACTGTTTTTT
V: TRBV7-8; J: TRBJ2-7; size: many; D: NA; CDR3: CASSLAGGIPYEQYF; DNA: TGTGCCAGCAGCTTAGCGGGGGGCATACCCTACGAGCAGTACTTC
V: TRBV6-4; J: TRBJ2-2; size: many; D: NA; CDR3: CASSDGANTGELFF; DNA: TGTGCCAGCAGTGACGGGGCCAACACCGGGGAGCTGTTTTTT
V: TRBV6-2/TRBV6-3; J: TRBJ2-1; size: few; D: NA; CDR3: CASTKDTNEQFF; DNA: TGTGCCAGCACTAAGGATACCAATGAGCAGTTCTTC
V: TRBV20-1; J: TRBJ1-1; size: NA; D: NA; CDR3: CSTPRLDSKGDDTEAFF; DNA: TGCAGCACACCTAGACTGGATTCTAAGGGGGATGACACTGAAGCTTTCTTT
V: TRBV6-2/TRBV6-3; J: TRBJ2-7; size: NA; D: NA; CDR3: CASSYSYSYEQYF; DNA: TGTGCCAGCAGTTACTCTTACAGCTACGAGCAGTACTTC
V: TRBV5-6; J: TRBJ2-2; size: many; D: NA; CDR3: CASSLTRGNEAGELFF; DNA: TGTGCCAGCAGCCTGACTAGGGGGAATGAAGCCGGGGAGCTGTTTTTT
V: TRBV4-2; J: TRBJ1-1; size: many; D: NA; CDR3: CASKGQGVNTEAFF; DNA: TGTGCCAGCAAGGGACAAGGGGTGAACACTGAAGCTTTCTTT
V: TRBV4-2; J: TRBJ2-2; size: few; D: TRBD2; CDR3: CASSQDSRTSGSVRTGELFF; DNA: TGTGCCAGCAGCCAAGATAGCCGAACTAGCGGGAGCGTAAGAACCGGGGAGCTGTTTTTT
V: TRBV29-1; J: TRBJ2-1; size: few; D: NA; CDR3: CSDHNEQFF; DNA: TGCAGCGACCACAATGAGCAGTTCTTC
V: TRBV5-5; J: TRBJ2-5; size: NA; D: NA; CDR3: CASSGGTGPGTQCF; DNA: TGTGCCAGCAGCGGCGGGACTGGTCCAGGGACCCAGTGCTTC
V: TRBV27; J: TRBJ2-3; size: many; D: TRBD1; CDR3: CASTLSAGTGTDTQYF; DNA: TGTGCCAGCACTCTATCAGCCGGGACAGGGACAGATACGCAGTATTTT
V: TRBV7-9; J: TRBJ2-7; size: many; D: TRBD1; CDR3: CASSSPGQGYEQYF; DNA: TGTGCCAGCAGCTCACCGGGACAGGGTTACGAGCAGTACTTC
V: TRBV20-1; J: TRBJ2-7; size: many; D: TRBD2; CDR3: CSAALAGGYEQYF; DNA: TGCAGTGCTGCACTAGCGGGGGGGTACGAGCAGTACTTC
V: TRBV7-3; J: TRBJ2-3; size: many; D: TRBD2; CDR3: CASSFTSGKGTDTQYF; DNA: TGTGCCAGCAGCTTCACTAGCGGGAAGGGAACAGATACGCAGTATTTT
V: TRBV28; J: TRBJ2-1; size: NA; D: TRBD2; CDR3: CASQSGRASSRNEQFF; DNA: TGTGCCAGCCAAAGCGGGAGGGCATCCAGCAGAAATGAGCAGTTCTTC
V: TRBV20-1; J: TRBJ1-5; size: few; D: NA; CDR3: CSANPGQGGYQPQHF; DNA: TGCAGTGCTAACCCCGGACAAGGAGGTTATCAGCCCCAGCATTTT
V: TRBV19; J: TRBJ1-1; size: NA; D: NA; CDR3: CASRAELMNTEAFF; DNA: TGTGCCAGTAGGGCCGAGCTTATGAACACTGAAGCTTTCTTT
V: TRBV6-6; J: TRBJ1-2; size: NA; D: NA; CDR3: CASSYEGLKGYTF; DNA: TGTGCCAGCAGTTACGAGGGGCTCAAGGGCTACACCTTC
V: TRBV7-2; J: TRBJ1-2; size: many; D: NA; CDR3: CASSSTTRGYGYTF; DNA: TGTGCCAGCAGTTCTACAACCAGGGGCTATGGCTACACCTTC
V: TRBV29-1; J: TRBJ2-1; size: NA; D: TRBD1; CDR3: CSTGQVEQFF; DNA: TGCAGCACAGGACAGGTTGAGCAGTTCTTC
V: TRBV4-1; J: TRBJ2-7; size: few; D: NA; CDR3: CASSQEFPRGGPYEQYF; DNA: TGCGCCAGCAGCCAAGAATTCCCCAGGGGAGGTCCCTACGAGCAGTACTTC
V: TRBV7-2; J: TRBJ2-2; size: NA; D: NA; CDR3: CASSLPASNTGELFF; DNA: TGTGCCAGCAGCCTCCCAGCTTCGAACACCGGGGAGCTGTTTTTT